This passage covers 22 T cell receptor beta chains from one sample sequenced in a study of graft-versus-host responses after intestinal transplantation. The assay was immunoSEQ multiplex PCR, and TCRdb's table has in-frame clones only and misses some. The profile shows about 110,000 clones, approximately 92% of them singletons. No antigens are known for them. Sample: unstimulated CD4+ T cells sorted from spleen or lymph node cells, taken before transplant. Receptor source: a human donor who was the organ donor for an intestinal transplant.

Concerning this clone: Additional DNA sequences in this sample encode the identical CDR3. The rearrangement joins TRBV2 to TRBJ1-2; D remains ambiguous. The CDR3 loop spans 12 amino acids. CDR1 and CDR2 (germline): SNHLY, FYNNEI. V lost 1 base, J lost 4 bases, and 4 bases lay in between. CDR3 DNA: TGTGCCAGCAGTGAAGGGGGCTATGGCTACACCTTC. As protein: CASSEGGYGYTF.

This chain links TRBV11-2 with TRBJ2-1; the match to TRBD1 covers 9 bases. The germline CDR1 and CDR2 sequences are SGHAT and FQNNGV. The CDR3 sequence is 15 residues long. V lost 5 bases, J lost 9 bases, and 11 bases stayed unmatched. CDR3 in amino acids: CASSQLQGAVGEQFF. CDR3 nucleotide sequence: TGTGCCAGCAGCCAATTACAGGGGGCTGTGGGTGAGCAGTTCTTC.

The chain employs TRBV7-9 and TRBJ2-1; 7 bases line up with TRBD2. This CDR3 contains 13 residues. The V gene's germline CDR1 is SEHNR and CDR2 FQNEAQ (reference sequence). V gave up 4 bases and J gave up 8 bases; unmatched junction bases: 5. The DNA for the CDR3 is TGTGCCAGCAGCTCAAGACTAGCCTATGAGCAGTTCTTC. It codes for CASSSRLAYEQFF.

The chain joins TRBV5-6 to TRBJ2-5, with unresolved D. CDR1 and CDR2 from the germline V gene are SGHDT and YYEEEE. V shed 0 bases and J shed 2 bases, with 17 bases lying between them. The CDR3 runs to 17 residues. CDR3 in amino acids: CASSLVGWDLGQETQYF. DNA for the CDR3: TGTGCCAGCAGCTTGGTTGGGTGGGATTTGGGACAAGAGACCCAGTACTTC.

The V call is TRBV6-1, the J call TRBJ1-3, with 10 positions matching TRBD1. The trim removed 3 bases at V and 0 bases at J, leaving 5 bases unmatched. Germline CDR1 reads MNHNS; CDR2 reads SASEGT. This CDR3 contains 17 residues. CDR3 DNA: TGTGCCAGCAGTGATTGGGACAGGGGATACTCTGGAAACACCATATATTTT. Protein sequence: CASSDWDRGYSGNTIYF.

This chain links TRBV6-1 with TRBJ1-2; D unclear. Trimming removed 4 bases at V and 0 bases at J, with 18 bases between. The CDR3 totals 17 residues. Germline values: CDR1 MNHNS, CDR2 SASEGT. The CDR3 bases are TGTGCCAGCAGTGGGGATAGAAGTCCATTAGCTAACTATGGCTACACCTTC. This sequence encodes CASSGDRSPLANYGYTF.

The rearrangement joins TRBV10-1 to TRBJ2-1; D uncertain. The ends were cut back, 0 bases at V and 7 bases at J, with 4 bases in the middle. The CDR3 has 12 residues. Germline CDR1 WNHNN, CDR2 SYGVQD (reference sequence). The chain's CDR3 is CASSESGNEQFF. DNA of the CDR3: TGCGCCAGCAGTGAGTCCGGGAATGAGCAGTTCTTC.

CDR3 loop: CASTSGGATDTQYF. The CDR3 coding sequence is TGTGCCAGCACTTCTGGAGGGGCCACAGATACGCAGTATTTT. The chain recombines TRBV6-5 with TRBJ2-3, with D maybe TRBD2 (6 bases). This CDR3 is built from 14 residues. Germline V gene lookup returns CDR1 MNHEY and CDR2 SVGAGI. Trimming took 7 bases from V and 2 from J, leaving 13 bases between them.

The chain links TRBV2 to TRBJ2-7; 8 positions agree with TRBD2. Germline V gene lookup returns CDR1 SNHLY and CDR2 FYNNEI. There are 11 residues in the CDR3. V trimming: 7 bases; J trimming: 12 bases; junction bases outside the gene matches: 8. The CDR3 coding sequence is TGTGCCAGCAATCTTGCGGGAGGACGGTACTTC. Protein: CASNLAGGRYF.

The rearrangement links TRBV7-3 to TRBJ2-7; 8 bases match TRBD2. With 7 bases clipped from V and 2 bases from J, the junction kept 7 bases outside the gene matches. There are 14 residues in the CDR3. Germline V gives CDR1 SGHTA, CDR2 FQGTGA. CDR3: CASTEREGPYEQYF. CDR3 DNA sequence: TGTGCCAGCACAGAACGGGAGGGCCCCTACGAGCAGTACTTC.

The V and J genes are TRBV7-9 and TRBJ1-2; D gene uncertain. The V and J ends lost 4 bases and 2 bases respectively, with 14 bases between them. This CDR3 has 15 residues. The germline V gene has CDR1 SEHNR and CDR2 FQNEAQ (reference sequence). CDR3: CASSSQEGSNYGYTF. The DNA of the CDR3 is TGTGCCAGCAGCTCCCAGGAAGGGTCCAACTATGGCTACACCTTC.

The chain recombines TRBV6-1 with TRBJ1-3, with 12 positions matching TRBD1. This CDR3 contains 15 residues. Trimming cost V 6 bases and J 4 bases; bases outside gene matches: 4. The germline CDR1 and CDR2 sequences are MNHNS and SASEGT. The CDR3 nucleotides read TGTGCCAGCAGCGCGGGACAGGGGGCAGGAAACACCATATATTTT. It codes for CASSAGQGAGNTIYF.

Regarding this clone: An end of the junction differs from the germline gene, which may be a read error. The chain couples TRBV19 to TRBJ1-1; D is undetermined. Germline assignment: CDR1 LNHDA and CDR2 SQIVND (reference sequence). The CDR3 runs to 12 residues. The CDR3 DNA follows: TGTGCCAGTAGTAATGGGAACACTAAAGCTTTCTTT. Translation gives CASSNGNTKAFF.

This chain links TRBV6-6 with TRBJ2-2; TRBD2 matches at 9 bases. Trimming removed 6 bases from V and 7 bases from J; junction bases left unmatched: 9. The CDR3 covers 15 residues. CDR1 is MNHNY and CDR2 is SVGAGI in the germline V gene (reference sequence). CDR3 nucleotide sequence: TGTGCCAGCAGGCGCGGGGGGGGAACACTCGGGGAGCTGTTTTTT. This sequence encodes CASRRGGGTLGELFF.

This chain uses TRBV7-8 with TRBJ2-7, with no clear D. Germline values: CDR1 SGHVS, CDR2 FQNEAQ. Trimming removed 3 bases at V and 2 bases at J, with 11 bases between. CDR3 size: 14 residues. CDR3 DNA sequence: TGTGCCAGCAGCTTGGGTGACACTGCCTACGAGCAGTACTTC. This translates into CASSLGDTAYEQYF.

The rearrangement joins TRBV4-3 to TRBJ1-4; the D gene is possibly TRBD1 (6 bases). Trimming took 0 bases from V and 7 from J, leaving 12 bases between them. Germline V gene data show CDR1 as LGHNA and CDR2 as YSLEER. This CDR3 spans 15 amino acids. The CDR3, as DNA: TGCGCCAGCAGCCAAGAAACAGGGAGGGGTGAAAAACTGTTTTTT. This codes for CASSQETGRGEKLFF.

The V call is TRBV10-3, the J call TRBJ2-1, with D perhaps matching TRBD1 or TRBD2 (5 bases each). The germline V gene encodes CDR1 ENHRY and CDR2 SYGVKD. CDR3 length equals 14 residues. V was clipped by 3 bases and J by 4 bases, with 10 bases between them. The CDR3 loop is CAISDRDGYNEQFF. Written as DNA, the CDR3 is TGTGCCATCAGTGACCGGGACGGATACAATGAGCAGTTCTTC.

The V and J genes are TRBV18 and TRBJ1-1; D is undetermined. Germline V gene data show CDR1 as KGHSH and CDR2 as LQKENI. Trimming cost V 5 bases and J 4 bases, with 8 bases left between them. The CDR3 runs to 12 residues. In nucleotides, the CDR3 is TGTGCCAGCTCATTCGGGCGCACTGAAGCTTTCTTT. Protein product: CASSFGRTEAFF.

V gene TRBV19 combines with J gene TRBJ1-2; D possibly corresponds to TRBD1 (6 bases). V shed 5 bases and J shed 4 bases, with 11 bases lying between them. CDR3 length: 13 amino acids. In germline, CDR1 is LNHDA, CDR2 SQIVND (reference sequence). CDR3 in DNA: TGTGCCAGTAGTTCAAAGACAGGCTATGGCTACACCTTC. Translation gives CASSSKTGYGYTF.

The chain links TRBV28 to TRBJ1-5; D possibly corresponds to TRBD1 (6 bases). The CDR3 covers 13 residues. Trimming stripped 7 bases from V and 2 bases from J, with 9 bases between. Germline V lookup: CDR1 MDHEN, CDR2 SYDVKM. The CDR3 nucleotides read TGTGCCAGCAATGGACAGCGCAATCAGCCCCAGCATTTT. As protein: CASNGQRNQPQHF.

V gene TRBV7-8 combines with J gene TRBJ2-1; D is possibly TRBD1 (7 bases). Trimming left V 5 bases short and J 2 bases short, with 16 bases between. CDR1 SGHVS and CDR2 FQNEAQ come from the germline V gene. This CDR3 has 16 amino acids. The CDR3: CASSPRGRDTYNEQFF. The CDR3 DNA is TGTGCCAGCAGCCCGAGGGGGCGGGACACCTACAATGAGCAGTTCTTC.

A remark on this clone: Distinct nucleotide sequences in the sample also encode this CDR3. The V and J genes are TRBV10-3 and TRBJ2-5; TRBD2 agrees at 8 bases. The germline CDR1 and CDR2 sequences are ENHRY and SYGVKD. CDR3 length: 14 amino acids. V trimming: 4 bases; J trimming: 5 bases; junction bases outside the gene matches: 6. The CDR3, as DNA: TGTGCCATCAGTGGGAGCGGGAGAGGGGAGACCCAGTACTTC. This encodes CAISGSGRGETQYF.